This T cell receptor (beta chain) was identified during a study of OX40 agonist ivuxolimab in advanced cancers. General study results and limits: Nonresponders, in some cases, also had low normalized T-cell clonal expansion.

Comments on this clone: Its antigen is as yet unknown.

This CDR3 comprises 14 residues. Produced via immunoSEQ multiplex PCR; TCRdb's table is partial and in-frame only. The data hold roughly 60,000 clones, with around 85% observed a single time. The genes are TRBV21-1 and TRBJ2-5; the table's D call TRBD2 went unverified against the DNA. TRBV21-1 is classified as a pseudogene. This sample comprised CD4+ or CD8+ T cells sorted from blood, obtained in a trial of the OX40 agonist ivuxolimab. This sequence was found in an adult with an advanced solid tumor such as melanoma, head and neck, liver or kidney cancer. For the CDR3, the DNA is TGTGCCAGCAGCGGGGGGACTCGTTCAGAGACCCAGTACTTC. Its protein product is CASSGGTRSETQYF.